This TCR beta chain emerged from a study of blood T cell repertoires in COVID-19. Overall study: Italy, Spain and the United States were the sources of the convalescent and acute COVID-19 samples. The analysed material was cDNA or gDNA that came from T cells, B-cell-depleted T cells, or PBMCs.

Methods used by the authors: Counts of nucleated cells, estimated from reference gene primer amplification, were obtained. The protocol was immunoSEQ multiplex PCR, while the TCRdb copy is restricted to in-frame clones and leaves out a portion. The DNA gave D and trimming, while V, J and clone size come from that table. In the table there are under 200,000 clones, about 91% of which are singletons. This CDR3 contains 13 residues. The V end lost 8 bases, the J end lost 1 base, and 11 bases lay between the germline ends. From germline, CDR1 is MNHNY and CDR2 SVGAGI (reference sequence). The chain carries TRBV6-6 and TRBJ1-1; D perhaps matches TRBD1 (5 bases). The sample consisted of peripheral blood. The clonotype comes from a woman aged 55 to 70 who had recovered from COVID-19. The DNA of the CDR3 is TGTGCCAGCTCGGACACTTGGAACACTGAAGCTTTCTTT. This translates into CASSDTWNTEAFF.